The next 22 T cell receptor beta chains were all read from a single sample in a study of blood T cell repertoires in COVID-19. Generated by immunoSEQ multiplex PCR, the TCRdb table keeps only in-frame clones and is missing some. The repertoire consists of over 300,000 clones, with approximately 90% occurring once and the leading ten covering approximately 0.96%. The sequenced sample was PBMCs or T cells enriched from blood (not recorded which). These TCRs come from a woman under 40 with acute COVID-19.

This clone was counted a few times. V gene TRBV2 combines with J gene TRBJ2-2; tentative D call: TRBD2 (6 bases). This CDR3 spans 14 amino acids. CDR1 and CDR2 from the germline V gene are SNHLY and FYNNEI. V lost 8 bases and J 1 base, leaving 11 bases between the germline ends. The CDR3: CASGGTRNTGELFF. The DNA of the CDR3 is TGTGCCAGCGGGGGGACCCGGAACACCGGGGAGCTGTTTTTT.

This chain joins TRBV19 and TRBJ2-3; possible D gene TRBD2, 6 bases. Between the trimmed V and J ends, which lost 5 bases and 8 bases, there was a span of 14 bases. CDR1 is LNHDA and CDR2 is SQIVND in the germline V gene (reference sequence). The CDR3 is 13 amino acids. CDR3 in DNA: TGTGCCAGTAGTCCGCGGGGAGCGACTACGCAGTATTTT. Protein: CASSPRGATTQYF.

This clone was observed once. This chain uses TRBV4-1 with TRBJ1-2, with 9 bases matching TRBD1. V lost 0 bases, J lost 3 bases, and 17 bases stayed unmatched. The CDR3 spans 20 residues. Germline CDR1 reads MGHRA; CDR2 reads YSYEKL. The CDR3 loop reads CASSQDLWGQGGGNDYGYTF. CDR3 DNA: TGCGCCAGCAGCCAAGATCTTTGGGGACAGGGAGGAGGGAACGACTATGGCTACACCTTC.

The CDR3 DNA sequence: TGTGCTAGTGGTTTACCCACAGGGGGCTTCTACGAGCAGTACTTC. Its protein is CASGLPTGGFYEQYF. The chain joins TRBV12-5 to TRBJ2-7; 9 bases agree with TRBD1. CDR1 is LGHNT, CDR2 FRNRAP, per germline. This CDR3 comprises 15 residues. V shed 3 bases, J shed 3 bases, and the junction held 6 bases outside the gene matches.

The chain couples TRBV19 to TRBJ1-1, with unresolved D. The CDR3 contains 14 residues. V dropped 0 bases and J dropped 1 base, with 6 bases sitting between them. The germline gives CDR1 LNHDA, CDR2 SQIVND (reference sequence). CDR3 loop: CASSIDNWNTEAFF. In nucleotides, the CDR3 is TGTGCCAGTAGTATAGATAACTGGAACACTGAAGCTTTCTTT.

This chain uses TRBV20-1 with TRBJ2-1; 9 nucleotides match TRBD2. Germline CDR1 DFQATT, CDR2 SNEGSKA (reference sequence). V dropped 3 bases and J dropped 9; count of bases not matched to a gene: 18. This CDR3 spans 17 amino acids. The CDR3 DNA follows: TGCAGTGCTAGTGCATACCCGCTAGCGGGGCATCACAGTGAGCAGTTCTTC. Its translation is CSASAYPLAGHHSEQFF.

The V call is TRBV7-9, the J call TRBJ1-6; tentative D call: TRBD1 (6 bases). V lost 1 base and J lost 8, with 9 bases in between. The CDR3 is 14 residues long. Germline CDR1 reads SEHNR; CDR2 reads FQNEAQ (reference sequence). CDR3 in amino acids: CASSLEQGDSPLHF. The CDR3, as DNA: TGTGCCAGCAGCTTAGAACAGGGAGATTCACCCCTCCACTTT.

The rearrangement links TRBV7-9 to TRBJ2-7; D possibly corresponds to TRBD1 (5 bases). With 5 bases removed from V and 1 base from J, the gap between germline ends came to 9 bases. The CDR3 is made up of 13 amino acids. Germline V CDR1 and CDR2: SEHNR, FQNEAQ (reference sequence). Here the CDR3 reads CASSIDRSYEQYF. The DNA of the CDR3 is TGTGCCAGCAGCATAGACAGATCCTACGAGCAGTACTTC.

The chain recombines TRBV6-7 with TRBJ1-5, with TRBD1 identical over 7 bases. TRBV6-7 is placed among ORFs of uncertain function. CDR3 length: 15 amino acids. V lost 4 bases, J lost 6 bases, and 9 bases stayed unmatched. This chain's CDR3 is CASSSYYRGCQPQHF. For the CDR3, the DNA is TGTGCCAGCAGTTCCTATTACAGGGGTTGTCAGCCCCAGCATTTT.

This rearrangement joins TRBV12-5 to TRBJ2-7, with a possible D match to TRBD2 (5 bases). This CDR3 is 15 amino acids long. Germline values: CDR1 LGHNT, CDR2 FRNRAP. V lost 5 bases to trimming and J lost 2 bases, with 16 bases between them. The CDR3 coding sequence is TGTGCTAGTGGTCCCCCACGGGGTAATCCCTACGAGCAGTACTTC. Its translation is CASGPPRGNPYEQYF.

The chain employs TRBV19 and TRBJ1-5, with 10 nucleotides matching TRBD1. After removal of 6 bases from V and 5 bases from J, the junction contained 10 bases not matched to a gene. The germline V gene encodes CDR1 LNHDA and CDR2 SQIVND (reference sequence). The CDR3 is made up of 16 amino acids. CDR3 amino acids: CASSATTGGADQPQHF. The CDR3 DNA sequence: TGTGCCAGTAGCGCTACGACAGGGGGCGCCGATCAGCCCCAGCATTTT.

The rearrangement uses TRBV18 and TRBJ1-1; D call uncertain. CDR1 KGHSH and CDR2 LQKENI come from the germline V gene. This CDR3 contains 15 residues. Trimming took off 5 bases at V and 0 bases at J, with 13 bases between the two ends. The CDR3 protein is CASSMLGLLNTEAFF. CDR3 DNA: TGTGCCAGCTCAATGTTGGGCCTGCTGAACACTGAAGCTTTCTTT.

The J gene is TRBJ1-1, the V gene TRBV7-3; weak D call: TRBD1 (5 bases). Germline V gives CDR1 SGHTA, CDR2 FQGTGA. V was pared by 1 base and J by 9 bases, with 15 bases between. The CDR3 has 14 residues. The CDR3 spells CASSLKSGAGKAFF. In DNA form, the CDR3 reads TGTGCCAGCAGCTTAAAATCTGGGGCGGGAAAAGCTTTCTTT.

V gene TRBV6-5 combines with J gene TRBJ2-6; perhaps TRBD1 as D (6 bases). The CDR3 sequence is 15 residues long. Germline V gives CDR1 MNHEY, CDR2 SVGAGI. V was shortened by 6 bases and J by 0 bases, with 9 bases between the two germline ends. CDR3 sequence reads: CASSQQGSGANVLTF. In DNA, the CDR3 is TGTGCCAGCAGCCAACAGGGCTCTGGGGCCAACGTCCTGACTTTC.

This clone was seen once. The rearrangement uses TRBV27 and TRBJ1-5; D not resolved. V gave up 5 bases and J gave up 9 bases, with 14 bases separating them. This CDR3 comprises 13 residues. Germline V gives CDR1 MNHEY, CDR2 SMNVEV (reference sequence). CDR3 DNA: TGTGCCAGCAGTACCCCCGGGTCCGGGCCCCAGCATTTT. Protein sequence: CASSTPGSGPQHF.

V usage is TRBV7-2 and J usage is TRBJ2-3, with unresolved D. Germline V gene lookup returns CDR1 SGHTA and CDR2 FQGNSA. V lost 4 bases and J lost 6, with 11 bases in between. This CDR3 is built from 13 residues. The CDR3, as DNA: TGTGCCAGCAGCTCTGACTGGTCTGATACGCAGTATTTT. It encodes CASSSDWSDTQYF.

In DNA, the CDR3 is TGCGCCAGCAGCCCGGACAGAAACAATGAAAAACTGTTTTTT. Protein sequence: CASSPDRNNEKLFF. V and J are TRBV5-1 and TRBJ1-4; TRBD1 might be the D (6 bases). Trimming stripped 4 bases from V and 5 bases from J, with 12 bases between. Germline CDR1 reads SGHRS; CDR2 reads YFSETQ. The CDR3 extends over 14 amino acids.

The chain joins TRBV9 to TRBJ1-1; D may be TRBD1 (6 bases). The CDR3 has 13 amino acids. The V end lost 3 bases, the J end lost 5 bases, and 11 bases lay between the germline ends. The germline V gene has CDR1 SGDLS and CDR2 YYNGEE. The CDR3 DNA sequence: TGTGCCAGCAGCGCCGCAGGGGTGACTGAAGCTTTCTTT. This encodes CASSAAGVTEAFF. Complete variable domain (other parts from reference TRBV9 and TRBJ1-1): DSGVTQTPKHLITATGQRVTLRCSPRSGDLSVYWYQQSLDQGLQFLIQYYNGEERAKGNILERFSAQQFPDLHSELNLSSLELGDSALYFCASSAAGVTEAFFGQGTRLTVV.

The rearrangement links TRBV6-1 to TRBJ1-2; D remains ambiguous. Germline V gene sequence: CDR1 MNHNS, CDR2 SASEGT. Trimming removed 4 bases from V and 7 bases from J, with 19 bases in between. This CDR3 comprises 15 residues. The CDR3 DNA sequence: TGTGCCAGCAGTGTCACATCGCTTGAAATATTTGGCTACACCTTC. This encodes CASSVTSLEIFGYTF.

The chain links TRBV30 to TRBJ1-4; D gene uncertain. The CDR3 covers 14 residues. CDR1 is GTSNPN, CDR2 SVGIG, per germline (reference sequence). Trimming stripped 0 bases from V and 2 bases from J, with 7 bases between. The CDR3, as DNA: TGTGCCTGGAGTGTCGGGAGCACTAATGAAAAACTGTTTTTT. It is translated as CAWSVGSTNEKLFF.

The V call is TRBV6-5, the J call TRBJ1-6; tentatively, D is TRBD1 (5 bases). Germline CDR1 is MNHEY and CDR2 is SVGAGI. The CDR3 runs 14 residues. Trimming pared 11 bases from V and 2 bases from J, leaving 13 bases between. CDR3: CASSSGPYNSPLHF. For the CDR3, the DNA is TGTGCCTCCTCCTCAGGGCCCTATAATTCACCCCTCCACTTT.

This chain links TRBV10-3 with TRBJ1-2; no definite D call. Germline V gives CDR1 ENHRY, CDR2 SYGVKD. This CDR3 spans 14 amino acids. Trimming left V 5 bases short and J 4 bases short, with 14 bases between. The CDR3: CAISPEWETYGYTF. The CDR3 nucleotides read TGTGCCATCAGTCCCGAGTGGGAGACCTATGGCTACACCTTC.